The entry that follows covers one TCR beta chain sequence. Antigen unknown. Libraries were prepared by immunoSEQ multiplex PCR; TCRdb keeps only in-frame clonotypes and omits some of them. This sample has about 97,000 clones; roughly three quarters occur once, and the top ten carry just under 25%. Roughly 2 micrograms of genomic DNA from cryopreserved PBMCs went into TCR beta libraries. V gave up 8 bases and J gave up 2 bases, with 7 bases separating them. The CDR3 has 11 amino acids. Per the germline V gene, CDR1 is SNHLY and CDR2 is FYNNEI. These data originate in a study of cytotoxic CD8 clonotypes in ibrutinib-treated CLL. General study results and limits: Baseline clonality, above age-matched healthy donor levels, tracked circulating CD8+ T-cell counts. Rising at ibrutinib response, clonality subsequently fell back toward baseline at progression. The study found public clonotypes uncommon, contracting or stable on treatment.

The sequence derives from a human donor with chronic lymphocytic leukemia. The chain links TRBV2 to TRBJ2-7; D gene ambiguous. The sample was PBMCs, taken after 24 months of ibrutinib treatment. The CDR3 region has the DNA TGTGCCAGCGCTTCTCCCTACGAGCAGTACTTC. This encodes CASASPYEQYF.